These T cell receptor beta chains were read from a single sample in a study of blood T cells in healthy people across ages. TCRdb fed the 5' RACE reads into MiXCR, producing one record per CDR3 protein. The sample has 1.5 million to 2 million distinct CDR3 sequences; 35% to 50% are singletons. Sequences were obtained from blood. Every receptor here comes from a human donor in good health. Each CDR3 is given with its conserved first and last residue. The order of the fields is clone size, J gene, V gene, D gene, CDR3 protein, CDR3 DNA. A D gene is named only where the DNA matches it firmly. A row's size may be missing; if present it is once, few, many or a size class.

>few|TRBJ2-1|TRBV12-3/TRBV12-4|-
CASSFEQGFYNEQFF
TGTGCCAGCAGTTTTGAACAGGGCTTCTACAATGAGCAGTTCTTC
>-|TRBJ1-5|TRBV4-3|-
CASSQDRPGEQPQHF
TGCGCCAGCAGCCAAGATCGACCAGGGGAACAGCCCCAGCATTTT
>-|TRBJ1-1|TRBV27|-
CASSLYVPRANTEAFF
TGTGCCAGCAGTTTATATGTCCCCAGGGCGAACACTGAAGCTTTCTTT
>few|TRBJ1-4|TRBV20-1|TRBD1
CSARDRGRTNEKLFF
TGCAGTGCTAGAGACAGGGGGCGAACTAATGAAAAACTGTTTTTT
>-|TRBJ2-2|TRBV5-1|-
CASSLVRGNGELFF
TGCGCCAGCAGCTTGGTCCGGGGGAACGGGGAGCTGTTTTTT
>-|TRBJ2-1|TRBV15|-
CATSTGQNNEQFF
TGTGCCACCAGCACTGGACAGAACAATGAGCAGTTCTTC
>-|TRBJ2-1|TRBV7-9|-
CASSQLQDEQFF
TGTGCCAGCAGCCAACTACAAGACGAGCAGTTCTTC
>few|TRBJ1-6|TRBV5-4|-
CASSLGVSSYNSPLHF
TGTGCCAGCAGCTTGGGTGTCAGCTCCTATAATTCACCCCTCCACTTT
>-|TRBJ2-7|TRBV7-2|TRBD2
CASSLDPASGYERYF
TGTGCCAGCAGCTTAGATCCGGCTAGCGGCTACGAGCGGTACTTC
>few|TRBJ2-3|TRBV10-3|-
CAISESQAGTDTQYF
TGTGCCATCAGTGAGTCTCAGGCCGGCACAGATACGCAGTATTTT
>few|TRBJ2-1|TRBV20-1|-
CSARDTWDRDEQFF
TGCAGTGCTAGAGATACCTGGGACCGCGATGAGCAGTTCTTC
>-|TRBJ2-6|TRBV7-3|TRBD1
CASSLTGQLSGANVRTF
TGTGCCAGCAGCTTAACGGGACAGCTCTCTGGGGCCAACGTCCGGACTTTC
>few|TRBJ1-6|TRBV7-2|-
CASSFRRDSPLHF
TGTGCCAGCAGCTTTCGCAGAGACTCACCCCTCCACTTT
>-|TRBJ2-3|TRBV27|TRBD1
CASQGAWEDTQYF
TGTGCCAGTCAGGGGGCGTGGGAAGATACGCAGTATTTT
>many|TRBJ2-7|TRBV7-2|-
CASSLARGVEQYF
TGTGCCAGCAGCTTAGCGAGGGGGGTAGAGCAGTACTTC
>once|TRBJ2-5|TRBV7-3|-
CASSLRGADNEQYF
TGTGCCAGCAGCTTAAGGGGGGCCGACAATGAGCAGTACTTC
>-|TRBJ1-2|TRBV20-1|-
CSARDPRALNYGYTF
TGCAGTGCTAGAGATCCCAGGGCCCTAAACTATGGCTACACCTTC
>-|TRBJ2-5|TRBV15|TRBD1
CATSQEGDRTQETQYF
TGTGCCACATCCCAAGAGGGGGACAGAACACAAGAGACCCAGTACTTC
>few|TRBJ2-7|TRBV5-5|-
CASPEDSQFSEQYF
TGTGCCAGCCCTGAGGACAGTCAGTTCTCCGAGCAGTACTTC
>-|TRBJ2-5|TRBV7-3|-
CASSAGAYLGETQYF
TGTGCCAGCAGCGCGGGGGCCTATCTAGGAGAGACCCAGTACTTC
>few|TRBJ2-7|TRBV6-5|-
CASSYEGYHEQYF
TGTGCCAGCAGTTACGAGGGCTACCACGAGCAGTACTTC
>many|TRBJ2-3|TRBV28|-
CATRGASTDTQYF
TGTGCCACCAGGGGGGCTAGCACAGATACGCAGTATTTT
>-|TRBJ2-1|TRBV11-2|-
CASSLGPQTGFF
TGTGCCAGCAGCTTAGGCCCCCAAACCGGGTTCTTC
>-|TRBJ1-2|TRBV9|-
CASGQTGDFNGYTF
TGTGCCAGCGGCCAGACAGGAGATTTCAATGGCTACACCTTC
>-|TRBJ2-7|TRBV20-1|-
CSARDPLSGRAYEQYF
TGCAGTGCTAGAGATCCTTTGTCGGGCAGAGCCTACGAGCAGTACTTC
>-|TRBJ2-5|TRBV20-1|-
CSPTPQETQYF
TGCAGTCCCACACCGCAAGAGACCCAGTACTTC
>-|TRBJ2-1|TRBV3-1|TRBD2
CASSQQLAGYNEQFF
TGTGCCAGCAGCCAGCAACTAGCGGGGTACAATGAGCAGTTCTTC
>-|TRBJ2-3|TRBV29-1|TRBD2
CSVEGGGASDTQYF
TGCAGCGTTGAAGGCGGGGGGGCCTCAGATACGCAGTATTTT
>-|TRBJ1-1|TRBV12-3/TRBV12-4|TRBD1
CASSTRTGGAGTEAFF
TGTGCCAGCAGTACGAGGACAGGGGGCGCTGGCACTGAAGCTTTCTTT
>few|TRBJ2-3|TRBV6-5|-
CASRETGRDTQYF
TGTGCCAGCAGGGAAACAGGGCGGGATACGCAGTATTTT
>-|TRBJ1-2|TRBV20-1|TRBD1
CSARIQGIPSYGYTF
TGCAGTGCTAGGATACAGGGGATCCCATCCTATGGCTACACCTTC
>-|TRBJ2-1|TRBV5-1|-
CASSLWTEPQFF
TGCGCCAGCAGCTTGTGGACAGAGCCGCAGTTCTTC
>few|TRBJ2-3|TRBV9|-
CASSVDGTSTDTQYF
TGTGCCAGCAGCGTTGATGGGACCAGCACAGATACGCAGTATTTT
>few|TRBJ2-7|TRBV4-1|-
CASSQVVTGSYEQYF
TGCGCCAGCAGCCAAGTCGTAACAGGGAGTTACGAGCAGTACTTC
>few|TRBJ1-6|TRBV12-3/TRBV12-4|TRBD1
CASTGQGGGNSPLHF
TGTGCCAGCACGGGACAGGGAGGGGGAAATTCACCCCTCCACTTT
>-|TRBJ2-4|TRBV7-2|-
CASSFSEMGEQYF
TGTGCCAGCAGCTTTTCCGAGATGGGTGAGCAGTACTTC
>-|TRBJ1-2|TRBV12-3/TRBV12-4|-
CASSIGTAPFYGYTF
TGTGCCAGCAGTATCGGGACTGCTCCATTCTATGGCTACACCTTC
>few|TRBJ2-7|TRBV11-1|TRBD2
CASSLFALAGEQYF
TGTGCCAGCAGCTTATTCGCCCTAGCGGGGGAGCAGTACTTC
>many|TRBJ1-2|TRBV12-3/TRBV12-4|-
CASSSYSYGYTF
TGTGCCAGCAGTTCATACTCCTATGGCTACACCTTC
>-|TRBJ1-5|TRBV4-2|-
CASSPGPGVIQPQHF
TGTGCCAGCAGCCCGGGGCCTGGGGTAATTCAGCCCCAGCATTTT
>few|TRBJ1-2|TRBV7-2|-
CASSLVRGDRGYTF
TGTGCCAGCAGCTTAGTGAGAGGGGACCGTGGCTACACCTTC
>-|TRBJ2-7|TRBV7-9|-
CASSLERGFGYEQYF
TGTGCCAGCAGCTTAGAAAGGGGATTCGGTTACGAGCAGTACTTC
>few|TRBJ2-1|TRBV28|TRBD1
CASSSFWTGLSYNEQFF
TGTGCCAGCAGTTCTTTCTGGACAGGCCTCTCCTACAATGAGCAGTTCTTC
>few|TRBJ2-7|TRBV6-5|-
CASSYSEDYEQYF
TGTGCCAGCAGCTACAGCGAGGATTACGAGCAGTACTTC
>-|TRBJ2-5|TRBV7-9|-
CASSPREWGETQYF
TGTGCCAGCAGCCCCAGGGAGTGGGGAGAGACCCAGTACTTC
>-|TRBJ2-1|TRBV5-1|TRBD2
CASSLIGSGVSYNEQFF
TGCGCCAGCAGCTTGATAGGGAGCGGGGTTTCCTACAATGAGCAGTTCTTC
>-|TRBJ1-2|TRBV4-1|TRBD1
CASSQPTGDPSYGYTF
TGCGCCAGCAGCCAACCAACAGGGGATCCGTCCTATGGCTACACCTTC
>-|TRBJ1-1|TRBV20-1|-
CSARDRERTSDTEAFF
TGCAGTGCTAGAGATCGAGAGAGGACATCTGACACTGAAGCTTTCTTT
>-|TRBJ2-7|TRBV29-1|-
CSATSLGGYEQYF
TGCAGCGCCACAAGCCTGGGGGGCTACGAGCAGTACTTC
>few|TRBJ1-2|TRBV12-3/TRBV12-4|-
CASSLGYLGHYYGYTF
TGTGCCAGCAGTTTAGGTTACCTGGGACATTACTATGGCTACACCTTC
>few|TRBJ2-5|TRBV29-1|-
CSVEDSRGEPTQYF
TGCAGCGTTGAAGACTCCAGGGGTGAGCCGACCCAGTACTTC